A selection of T cell receptor beta chains follows, all from one sample in a study of T cells after yellow fever vaccination. TCRdb passed the 5' RACE reads through MiXCR, listing each CDR3 protein once. The table shows approximately 120,000 distinct CDR3 sequences, with approximately 7% occurring only once. The sequences come from CD4+ T cells sorted from PBMCs, collected more than 8 days after the first yellow fever vaccination. These receptors were obtained from a man aged 18 to 29 who received the YFV17D yellow fever vaccine. Both conserved end residues are part of each CDR3. The D gene is left open where the match is weak. Clone size is given for some rows only: seen once, a few or many times, or a class if the clone is expanded.

>TRBV3-1|-|TRBJ2-5|many
CASSLDGRRETQYF
TGTGCCAGCAGCCTCGATGGTAGGAGGGAGACCCAGTACTTC
>TRBV5-1|-|TRBJ2-1|-
CASRDSHNEQFF
TGCGCCAGCAGGGACAGCCACAATGAGCAGTTCTTC
>TRBV6-1|TRBD1|TRBJ1-6|-
CASREGQGASSPLHF
TGTGCCAGCAGGGAAGGACAGGGCGCATCATCACCCCTCCACTTT
>TRBV24-1|TRBD1|TRBJ2-3|many
CATSDTGVGDTQYF
TGTGCCACCAGTGATACAGGGGTCGGGGATACGCAGTATTTT
>TRBV6-5|TRBD1|TRBJ2-7|many
CASSYSLGGQTYEQYF
TGTGCCAGCAGTTACTCTCTTGGGGGACAGACCTACGAGCAGTACTTC
>TRBV20-1|TRBD2|TRBJ2-1|-
CSARWTSGGNEQFF
TGCAGTGCTAGATGGACTAGCGGGGGGAATGAGCAGTTCTTC
>TRBV6-2/TRBV6-3|-|TRBJ2-5|many
CASSYFAGPKTQYF
TGTGCCAGCAGTTACTTTGCGGGGCCTAAGACCCAGTACTTC
>TRBV11-2|-|TRBJ2-5|many
CASSRRGGRGGLETQYF
TGTGCCAGCAGCCGACGAGGTGGCAGGGGAGGGTTGGAGACCCAGTACTTC
>TRBV7-9|-|TRBJ1-2|many
CASSLQGPYGYTF
TGTGCCAGCAGCTTACAGGGGCCCTATGGCTACACCTTC
>TRBV29-1|-|TRBJ1-1|many
CSVAGVTMNTEAFF
TGCAGCGTTGCAGGGGTGACGATGAACACTGAAGCTTTCTTT
>TRBV7-8|-|TRBJ1-1|many
CASSWGGSGRHAFF
TGTGCCAGCAGCTGGGGGGGGTCAGGGAGGCACGCTTTCTTT
>TRBV4-2|-|TRBJ1-2|-
CASSQDPTSPGYGYTF
TGTGCCAGCAGCCAAGATCCGACCTCTCCCGGCTATGGCTACACCTTC
>TRBV20-1|TRBD1|TRBJ2-5|many
CSAGDRDSQYF
TGCAGTGCTGGGGACAGGGACTCCCAGTACTTC
>TRBV27|-|TRBJ2-7|many
CASSQRESYEQYF
TGTGCCAGCAGTCAACGGGAATCCTACGAGCAGTACTTC
>TRBV9|TRBD2|TRBJ2-5|-
CASSETSLQETQYF
TGTGCCAGCAGCGAGACTAGCCTCCAAGAGACCCAGTACTTC
>TRBV29-1|-|TRBJ1-5|many
CSVQGENQPQHF
TGCAGCGTTCAGGGTGAAAATCAGCCCCAGCATTTT
>TRBV19|TRBD1|TRBJ1-1|many
CASTEDRGFQAFF
TGTGCCAGTACCGAGGACAGGGGATTTCAAGCTTTCTTT
>TRBV19|TRBD1|TRBJ2-6|-
CASNDDRAGANVLTF
TGTGCCAGTAACGATGACAGGGCTGGGGCCAACGTCCTGACTTTC